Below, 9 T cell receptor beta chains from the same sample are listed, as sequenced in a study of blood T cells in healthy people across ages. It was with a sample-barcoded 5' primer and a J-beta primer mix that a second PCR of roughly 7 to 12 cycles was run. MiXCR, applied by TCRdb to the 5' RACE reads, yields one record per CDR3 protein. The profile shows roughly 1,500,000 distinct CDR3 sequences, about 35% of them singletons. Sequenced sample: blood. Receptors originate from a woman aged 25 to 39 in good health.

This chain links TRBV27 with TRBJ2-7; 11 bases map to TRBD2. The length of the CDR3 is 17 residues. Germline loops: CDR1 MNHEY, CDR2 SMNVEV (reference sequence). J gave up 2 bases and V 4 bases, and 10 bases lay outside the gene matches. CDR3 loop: CASSSAGGSGRAYEQYF. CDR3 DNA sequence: TGTGCCAGCAGTTCGGCCGGCGGTAGCGGGAGGGCCTACGAGCAGTACTTC.

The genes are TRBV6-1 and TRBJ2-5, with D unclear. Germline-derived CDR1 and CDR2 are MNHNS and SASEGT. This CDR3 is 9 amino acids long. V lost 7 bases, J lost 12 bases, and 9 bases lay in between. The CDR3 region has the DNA TGTGCCAGCAATTGGAGCAAGTACTTC. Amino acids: CASNWSKYF.

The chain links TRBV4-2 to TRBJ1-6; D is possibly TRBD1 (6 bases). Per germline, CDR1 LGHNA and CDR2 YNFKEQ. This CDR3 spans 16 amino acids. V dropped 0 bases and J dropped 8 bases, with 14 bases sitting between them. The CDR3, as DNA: TGTGCCAGCAGCCAAGATAGGGGGGACCTGCATTCACCCCTCCACTTT. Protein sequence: CASSQDRGDLHSPLHF.

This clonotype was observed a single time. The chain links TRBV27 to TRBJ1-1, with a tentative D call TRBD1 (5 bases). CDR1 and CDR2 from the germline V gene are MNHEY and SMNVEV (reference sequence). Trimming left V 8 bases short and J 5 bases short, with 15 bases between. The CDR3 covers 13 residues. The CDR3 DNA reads TGTGCCAGCGGGGGGGGGTTGAGGACTGAAGCTTTCTTT. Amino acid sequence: CASGGGLRTEAFF.

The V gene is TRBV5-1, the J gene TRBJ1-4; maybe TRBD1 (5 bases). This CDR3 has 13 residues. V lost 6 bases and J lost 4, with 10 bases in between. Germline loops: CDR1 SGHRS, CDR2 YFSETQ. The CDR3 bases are TGCGCCAGCAAGGGGCAGAATAATGAAAAACTGTTTTTT. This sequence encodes CASKGQNNEKLFF.

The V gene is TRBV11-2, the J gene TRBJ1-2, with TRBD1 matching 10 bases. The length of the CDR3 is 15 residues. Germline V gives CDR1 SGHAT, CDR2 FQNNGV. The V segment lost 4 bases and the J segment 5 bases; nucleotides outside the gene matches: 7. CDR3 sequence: CASSSPGTGEYGYTF. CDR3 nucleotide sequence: TGTGCCAGCAGCTCCCCCGGGACAGGGGAGTATGGCTACACCTTC.

The CDR3 reads CASSLPDRALSYNEQFF. The CDR3 region has the DNA TGCGCCAGCAGCTTGCCCGACAGGGCACTCTCCTACAATGAGCAGTTCTTC. The chain employs TRBV5-1 and TRBJ2-1, with TRBD1 matching 7 bases. CDR3 length equals 17 residues. Germline CDR1 reads SGHRS; CDR2 reads YFSETQ. V trimming: 1 base; J trimming: 0 bases; junction bases outside the gene matches: 7.

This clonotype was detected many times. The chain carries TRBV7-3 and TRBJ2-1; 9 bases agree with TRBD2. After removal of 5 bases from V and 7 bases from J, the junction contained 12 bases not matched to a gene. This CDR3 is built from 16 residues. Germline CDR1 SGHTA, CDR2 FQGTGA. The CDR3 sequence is CASSPRWVAGANEQFF. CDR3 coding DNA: TGTGCCAGCAGCCCCCGGTGGGTAGCGGGAGCTAATGAGCAGTTCTTC.

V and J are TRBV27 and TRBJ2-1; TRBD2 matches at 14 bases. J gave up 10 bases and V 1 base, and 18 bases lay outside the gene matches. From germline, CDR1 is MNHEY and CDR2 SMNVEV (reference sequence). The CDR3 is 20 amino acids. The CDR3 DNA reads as TGTGCCAGCAGTTTATGGGGACTAGCGGGAGCGCGAACTAACACAGGGGAGCAGTTCTTC. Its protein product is CASSLWGLAGARTNTGEQFF.